A single sample gave rise to the 23 T cell receptor beta chains below, sequenced in a study of blood T cells in healthy people across ages. Combining a sample-barcoded 5' primer with a J-beta primer mix, a second PCR ran for roughly 7 to 12 cycles. TCRdb re-called the 5' RACE reads with MiXCR, one entry per CDR3 protein. The sample shows 2 million or so distinct CDR3 sequences, roughly 49% of them seen only once. The sequencing sample was made of blood. The receptors derive from a woman aged 40 to 50 in good health.

The rearrangement uses TRBV7-9 and TRBJ1-6; unclear D gene. This CDR3 comprises 15 residues. V was pared by 4 bases and J by 4 bases, with 11 bases between. Germline V lookup: CDR1 SEHNR, CDR2 FQNEAQ (reference sequence). CDR3: CASSSDGRYNSPLHF. The CDR3 DNA is TGTGCCAGCAGCTCGGACGGGAGGTATAATTCACCCCTCCACTTT.

This chain joins TRBV5-6 and TRBJ2-7, with 8 bases fitting TRBD1. The CDR3 runs 16 residues. Germline lookup yields CDR1 SGHDT and CDR2 YYEEEE. V was pared by 2 bases and J by 3 bases, with 10 bases of the junction left unmatched. CDR3 bases: TGTGCCAGCAGCTTCGCAGGTTTGGGACAGGTCTACGAGCAGTACTTC. Encoded protein: CASSFAGLGQVYEQYF.

The gene calls are TRBV11-2 and TRBJ2-1; 10 positions match TRBD1. Unmatched junction bases numbered 19, after V lost 5 bases and J lost 0 bases. The CDR3 extends over 21 amino acids. CDR1 and CDR2 (germline): SGHAT, FQNNGV. The CDR3 here is CASSTNRDRGPSGVSYNEQFF. In DNA form, the CDR3 reads TGTGCCAGCAGCACAAACCGGGACAGGGGACCGAGCGGGGTCTCCTACAATGAGCAGTTCTTC.

The chain uses TRBV15 and TRBJ1-6, with D uncertain. V shed 5 bases and J shed 7 bases, with 6 bases lying between them. CDR3 length equals 12 residues. The germline V gene has CDR1 LNHNV and CDR2 YYDKDF (reference sequence). The CDR3, as DNA: TGTGCCACCAGCGAGGGAAATTCACCCCTCCACTTT. Translation gives CATSEGNSPLHF.

V gene TRBV20-1 combines with J gene TRBJ1-5, with D possibly being TRBD1 (6 bases). The CDR3 has 15 amino acids. CDR1 and CDR2 from the germline V gene are DFQATT and SNEGSKA (reference sequence). The germline V and J ends were trimmed by 1 base and 4 bases, with 14 bases remaining between them. The chain's CDR3 is CSARGPGQPNQPQHF. The CDR3 nucleotides are TGCAGTGCTAGAGGCCCAGGACAGCCGAATCAGCCCCAGCATTTT.

The sample holds a few counts of this clonotype. The chain has TRBV5-1 and TRBJ2-1, with D perhaps matching TRBD1 (8 bases). Germline assignment: CDR1 SGHRS and CDR2 YFSETQ. Trimming pared 3 bases from V and 5 bases from J, leaving 12 bases between. This CDR3 contains 14 residues. The CDR3 here is CASSWTGRDNEQFF. The CDR3 DNA sequence: TGCGCCAGCAGCTGGACAGGGAGGGACAATGAGCAGTTCTTC.

This clonotype was counted a few times. The chain joins TRBV4-1 to TRBJ2-5; the match to TRBD2 covers 10 bases. The J segment lost 7 bases and the V segment lost 1 base, leaving 9 bases of the junction unmatched. CDR1 and CDR2 from the germline V gene are MGHRA and YSYEKL. CDR3 size: 16 residues. The CDR3 bases are TGCGCCAGCAGCCAAGCTCCTAGCGGGGGCCAGGGGACCCAGTACTTC. The encoded protein is CASSQAPSGGQGTQYF.

This chain joins TRBV5-1 and TRBJ2-1, with unresolved D. This CDR3 comprises 16 residues. From germline, CDR1 is SGHRS and CDR2 YFSETQ. Trimming shortened V by 0 bases and J by 3 bases, and 13 bases separated the two germline ends. CDR3 loop: CASSLDGPQNYNEQFF. The CDR3 coding sequence is TGCGCCAGCAGCTTGGACGGGCCCCAAAACTACAATGAGCAGTTCTTC.

This clonotype was counted between two and nine times. J is TRBJ2-4 and V is TRBV20-1; 9 bases fit TRBD2. The CDR3 loop spans 18 amino acids. Trimming cost V 5 bases and J 0 bases; bases outside gene matches: 14. Germline CDR1 and CDR2: DFQATT and SNEGSKA (reference sequence). The CDR3 loop reads CSARYKRGVSLAKNIQYF. For the CDR3, the DNA is TGCAGTGCTCGATACAAGCGGGGGGTTTCCCTAGCCAAAAACATTCAGTACTTC.

The V call is TRBV3-1, the J call TRBJ2-7; 10 positions agree with TRBD2. CDR3 length equals 16 residues. Unmatched junction bases numbered 9, after V lost 4 bases and J lost 3 bases. Per germline, CDR1 LGHDT and CDR2 YNNKEL (reference sequence). Here the CDR3 reads CASSPRSAGGYYEQYF. For the CDR3, the DNA is TGTGCCAGCAGCCCGCGATCAGCGGGGGGGTACTACGAGCAGTACTTC.

The V call is TRBV7-9, the J call TRBJ1-2; 11 positions match TRBD1. V was pared by 5 bases and J by 8 bases, with 7 bases of the junction left unmatched. In germline, CDR1 is SEHNR, CDR2 FQNEAQ (reference sequence). The CDR3 sequence is 14 residues long. This chain's CDR3 is CASSLGQGVRGYTF. The CDR3 bases are TGTGCCAGCAGCCTGGGACAGGGGGTCCGAGGCTACACCTTC.

The chain links TRBV2 to TRBJ2-7; maybe TRBD1 (6 bases). V lost 6 bases, J lost 10 bases, and 25 bases lay in between. CDR1 and CDR2 (germline): SNHLY, FYNNEI. The CDR3 is 15 residues long. CDR3 nucleotide sequence: TGTGCCAGCAGGCCCTCCCGGGACAAAAAACACGTTCAGTACTTC. This sequence encodes CASRPSRDKKHVQYF.

The chain carries TRBV20-1 and TRBJ2-1; 8 bases align to TRBD2. Germline loops: CDR1 DFQATT, CDR2 SNEGSKA (reference sequence). With V trimmed by 0 bases and J by 5 bases, 6 bases remained unmatched. The CDR3 totals 15 residues. The CDR3 sequence: CSARDTGGYHNEQFF. The CDR3 coding sequence is TGCAGTGCTAGAGATACGGGGGGGTATCACAATGAGCAGTTCTTC.

The DNA for the CDR3 is TGTGCCAGCAGTCCCCGACAGGGTAGAAGCTATGGCTACACCTTC. It codes for CASSPRQGRSYGYTF. The chain employs TRBV27 and TRBJ1-2; 7 bases line up with TRBD1. The CDR3 extends over 15 amino acids. The J segment lost 4 bases and the V segment lost 5 bases, leaving 10 bases of the junction unmatched. Per the germline V gene, CDR1 is MNHEY and CDR2 is SMNVEV (reference sequence).

V and J are TRBV6-5 and TRBJ2-1, with D possibly TRBD2 on 6 matching bases. Trimming shortened V by 0 bases and J by 6 bases, and 12 bases separated the two germline ends. Germline V gives CDR1 MNHEY, CDR2 SVGAGI. The CDR3 extends over 15 amino acids. In nucleotides, the CDR3 is TGTGCCAGCAGTTACTCGATTACTAGCCTCAATGAGCAGTTCTTC. It translates to CASSYSITSLNEQFF.

The rearrangement uses TRBV4-2 and TRBJ1-2; 9 bases line up with TRBD1. CDR1 and CDR2 from the germline V gene are LGHNA and YNFKEQ. The V gene end was trimmed by 2 bases and the J gene end by 4 bases; junction bases not matched to a gene: 14. The CDR3 contains 18 residues. The CDR3 DNA reads as TGTGCCAGCAGCCAAAGGGTTAGACCGGGACAGGGATTCTATGGCTACACCTTC. Residues: CASSQRVRPGQGFYGYTF.

This chain connects TRBV28 to TRBJ2-5, with D possibly being TRBD1 (7 bases). The last part of the DNA fits TRBJ2-1 better; the J call may be wrong. Germline-derived CDR1 and CDR2 are MDHEN and SYDVKM. This CDR3 spans 13 amino acids. The CDR3 region has the DNA TGTGCCACAGGGGGGCCATTACAAGAGACCCAGTTCTTC. Amino acid sequence: CATGGPLQETQFF.

A remark on this clonotype: At one end the junction does not follow the germline gene, possibly because of a read error. The genes are TRBV20-1 and TRBJ1-2; D perhaps matches TRBD1 (6 bases). CDR3 length: 12 amino acids. Per germline, CDR1 DFQATT and CDR2 SNEGSKA (reference sequence). The CDR3: CSAREGDRGYTF. CDR3 nucleotides: TGCAGTGCTCGAGAGGGGGATCGTGGCTACACCTTC.

The chain has TRBV27 and TRBJ1-1; weak D call: TRBD1 (5 bases). Germline-derived CDR1 and CDR2 are MNHEY and SMNVEV (reference sequence). Between the trimmed V and J ends, which lost 3 bases and 0 bases, there was a span of 14 bases. This CDR3 is 16 amino acids long. For the CDR3, the DNA is TGTGCCAGCAGTTTCCTGAAAACAGGATTGAACACTGAAGCTTTCTTT. It encodes CASSFLKTGLNTEAFF.

The chain uses TRBV12-3 or TRBV12-4 and TRBJ1-5, with D possibly TRBD1 on 6 matching bases. This CDR3 has 15 residues. The ends were cut back, 11 bases at V and 3 bases at J, with 20 bases in the middle. CDR3 region: CASAIGGQLNQPQHF. The CDR3 DNA reads as TGTGCCTCAGCGATCGGTGGACAGCTCAATCAGCCCCAGCATTTT.

The rearrangement links TRBV28 to TRBJ2-3, with D possibly matching TRBD1 (6 bases). Germline-derived CDR1 and CDR2 are MDHEN and SYDVKM. V was pared by 5 bases and J by 5 bases, with 17 bases between. CDR3 length: 15 amino acids. The CDR3 nucleotides are TGTGCCAGCAGTCCCCCCGGGACAAGGGGAGATACGCAGTATTTT. It codes for CASSPPGTRGDTQYF. The variable domain in full, completed from reference TRBV28 and TRBJ2-3, reads DVKVTQSSRYLVKRTGEKVFLECVQDMDHENMFWYRQDPGLGLRLIYFSYDVKMKEKGDIPEGYSVSREKKERFSLILESASTNQTSMYLCASSPPGTRGDTQYFGPGTRLTVL.

This chain connects TRBV6-2 or TRBV6-3 to TRBJ2-1, with D possibly matching TRBD2 (6 bases). V was pared by 4 bases and J by 5 bases, with 6 bases between. CDR3 length equals 12 residues. Germline lookup yields CDR1 MNHEY and CDR2 SVGEGT. The CDR3 nucleotides are TGTGCCAGCAGTTGGGGGGACAATGAGCAGTTCTTC. This translates into CASSWGDNEQFF.

V and J are TRBV6-2 or TRBV6-3 and TRBJ2-6; D uncertain. The CDR3 covers 15 residues. Germline V CDR1 and CDR2: MNHEY, SVGEGT. The germline V and J ends were trimmed by 6 bases and 0 bases, with 9 bases remaining between them. CDR3 residues: CASRGWSSGANVLTF. The CDR3, as DNA: TGTGCCAGCAGGGGGTGGAGCTCTGGGGCCAACGTCCTGACTTTC.